This TCR beta chain stems from a study of CD8 T cells in Susac syndrome. With random hexamers, reverse transcription was performed on about 0.45 to 1 ug of RNA. Across 54 Vbeta and 13 Jbeta, TCR beta CDR3 was amplified with immunoSEQ multiplex PCR. Each CDR3 protein gets one entry after TCRdb re-called the immunoSEQ multiplex PCR reads with MiXCR. The data hold 70,000 or so distinct CDR3 sequences, with approximately 93% observed a single time. Germline CDR1 reads SSHAT; CDR2 reads FNYEAQ (reference sequence). This CDR3 has 12 amino acids. Between the trimmed V and J ends, which lost 5 bases and 4 bases, there was a span of 8 bases.

V gene TRBV7-7 combines with J gene TRBJ2-5; D not certain. Material: CD8+ T cells from PBMCs. The source is a human donor with multiple sclerosis. The CDR3, as DNA: TGTGCCAGCAGCGCAGTAGGAGAGACCCAGTACTTC. It codes for CASSAVGETQYF. The full variable domain, rest sourced from reference TRBV7-7 and TRBJ2-5, is GAGVSQSPRYKVTKRGQDVTLRCDPISSHATLYWYQQALGQGPEFLTYFNYEAQPDKSGLPSDRFSAERPEGSISTLTIQRTEQRDSAMYRCASSAVGETQYFGPGTRLLVL.